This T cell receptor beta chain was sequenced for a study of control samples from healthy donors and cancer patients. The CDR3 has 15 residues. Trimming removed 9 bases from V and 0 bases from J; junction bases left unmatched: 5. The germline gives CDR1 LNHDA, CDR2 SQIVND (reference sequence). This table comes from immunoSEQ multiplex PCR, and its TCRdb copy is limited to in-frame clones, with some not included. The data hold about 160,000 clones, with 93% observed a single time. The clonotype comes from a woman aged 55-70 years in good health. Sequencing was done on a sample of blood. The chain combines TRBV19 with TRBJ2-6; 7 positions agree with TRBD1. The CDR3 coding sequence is TGTGCCAGCCGGGACAGATACTCTGGGGCCAACGTCCTGACTTTC. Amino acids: CASRDRYSGANVLTF.